The 21 T cell receptor beta chains below come from one sample, sequenced in a study of blood T cell repertoires in COVID-19 (dated by TCRdb to about 2020). To prepare the library, the immunoSEQ multiplex PCR assay was applied. TCRdb provides this immuneACCESS table in a form limited to in-frame rearrangements. Some clones are lacking; in checked studies, under half of them reflect an unresolved V gene, and why the rest are absent is not known. This sample gives about 87,000 clones in total; around 87% of them show up just once. The ten largest make up 7% to 9% of the sample. The material sequenced was peripheral blood. The origin of the receptors is a human donor with acute or convalescent COVID-19. The donor label of this sample is uncertain.

The CDR3 nucleotides read TGTGCCAGCAGCGTAGACAGGGGTGCTGAAAAACTGTTTTTT. Its translation: CASSVDRGAEKLFF. The chain links TRBV5-4 to TRBJ1-4; 8 bases align to TRBD1. Trimming took 4 bases from V and 7 from J; bases not matched to a gene: 6. CDR1 is SGHNT, CDR2 YYREEE, per germline (reference sequence). The CDR3 is 14 residues long. The variable domain in full, with the rest retrieved from reference TRBV5-4 and TRBJ1-4, is ETGVTQSPTHLIKTRGQQVTLRCSSQSGHNTVSWYQQALGQGPQFIFQYYREEENGRGNFPPRFSGLQFPNYSSELNVNALELDDSALYLCASSVDRGAEKLFFGSGTQLSVL.

This clone was seen just once. This chain links TRBV30 with TRBJ1-2, with 7 bases fitting TRBD1. Germline loops: CDR1 GTSNPN, CDR2 SVGIG (reference sequence). The CDR3 runs 13 residues. V gave up 4 bases and J gave up 4 bases; unmatched junction bases: 6. The CDR3 spells CAWNPGGIYGYTF. As DNA, the CDR3 is TGTGCCTGGAATCCAGGGGGGATCTATGGCTACACCTTC.

The DNA for the CDR3 is TGCGCCAGCAGCCAAAGTCAGTCTAGCAATCAGCCCCAGCATTTT. Translated: CASSQSQSSNQPQHF. The chain has TRBV4-1 and TRBJ1-5; D unclear. This CDR3 contains 15 residues. Germline-derived CDR1 and CDR2 are MGHRA and YSYEKL. V was trimmed by 2 bases and J by 0 bases, leaving 8 bases between them.

This clone was seen once. This chain links TRBV30 with TRBJ2-3; a weak D match, TRBD2 (5 bases). Trimming pared 0 bases from V and 4 bases from J, leaving 11 bases between. This CDR3 region has 14 residues. Germline V gives CDR1 GTSNPN, CDR2 SVGIG (reference sequence). The CDR3 nucleotides read TGTGCCTGGAGTGTAGCCACTAGTTCAGATACGCAGTATTTT. This encodes CAWSVATSSDTQYF.

Comments on this clone: The junction shows a germline mismatch at one end, possibly a read error. The chain links TRBV28 to TRBJ2-1; TRBD2 matches at 12 bases. In germline, CDR1 is MDHEN, CDR2 SYDVKM. This CDR3 comprises 12 residues. The CDR3 spells CASSPTSGGFVF. The CDR3 DNA is TGTGCCAGCAGTCCGACTAGCGGGGGTTTCGTCTTC.

The chain uses TRBV2 and TRBJ2-5; 9 nucleotides agree with TRBD1. J lost 5 bases, V lost 4 bases, and 11 bases had no gene match. The CDR3 runs 16 residues. Germline V gives CDR1 SNHLY, CDR2 FYNNEI. The CDR3 spells CASSVNRGRGSETQYF. CDR3 sequence (DNA): TGTGCCAGCAGTGTCAACAGGGGGCGTGGATCGGAGACCCAGTACTTC.

The chain employs TRBV11-2 and TRBJ2-7, with a weak D call TRBD1 (6 bases). The CDR3 runs to 15 residues. Germline CDR1 is SGHAT and CDR2 is FQNNGV. The V gene lost 5 bases and the J gene lost 4 bases, with 18 bases spanning the gap. CDR3 in amino acids: CASSQGSQGIYEQYF. In nucleotides, the CDR3 is TGTGCCAGCAGCCAAGGCTCGCAGGGGATATACGAGCAGTACTTC.

The genes are TRBV28 and TRBJ2-3; 8 nucleotides align to TRBD2. Germline CDR1 reads MDHEN; CDR2 reads SYDVKM. V lost 5 bases and J lost 4; bases outside the gene matches: 14. CDR3 length: 17 amino acids. The chain's CDR3 is CASSLLKAGGAADTQYF. DNA of the CDR3: TGTGCCAGCAGTCTACTGAAGGCGGGGGGTGCCGCAGATACGCAGTATTTT.

This chain joins TRBV29-1 and TRBJ1-1; D unclear. Germline loops: CDR1 SQVTM, CDR2 ANQGSEA. The CDR3 spans 13 residues. The V end was cut by 3 bases, the J end by 0 bases, with 8 bases between. This CDR3 is CSVESTVNTEAFF. DNA of the CDR3: TGCAGCGTTGAGAGCACAGTGAACACTGAAGCTTTCTTT. Variable domain in full (rest from reference TRBV29-1 and TRBJ1-1): SAVISQKPSRDICQRGTSLTIQCQVDSQVTMMFWYRQQPGQSLTLIATANQGSEATYESGFVIDKFPISRPNLTFSTLTVSNMSPEDSSIYLCSVESTVNTEAFFGQGTRLTVV.

This rearrangement joins TRBV21-1 to TRBJ2-5; the table's D call of TRBD2 was not tested on the DNA. TRBV21-1 is listed as a pseudogene. The CDR3 is 14 amino acids. This CDR3 is CASSKGTIIQTQYF. The DNA of the CDR3 is TGTGCCAGCAGCAAAGGGACTATTATCCAGACCCAGTACTTC.

The chain uses TRBV28 and TRBJ2-1, with D tentatively TRBD2 (7 bases). Germline CDR1 and CDR2: MDHEN and SYDVKM. The CDR3 runs to 20 residues. V lost 5 bases, J lost 7 bases, and 33 bases lay in between. CDR3 sequence reads: CASSPPGWFREGGLENEQFF. The DNA of the CDR3 is TGTGCCAGCAGTCCTCCCGGTTGGTTTAGGGAGGGGGGCCTAGAGAATGAGCAGTTCTTC.

The chain combines TRBV7-3 with TRBJ2-1; TRBD2 aligns across 13 bases. J was trimmed by 8 bases and V by 3 bases; bases with no gene match: 4. Germline loops: CDR1 SGHTA, CDR2 FQGTGA. The CDR3 sequence is 15 residues long. DNA for the CDR3: TGTGCCAGCAGCTTGGGACTAGCGGGGATGGATGAGCAGTTCTTC. This translates into CASSLGLAGMDEQFF.

The genes are TRBV3-1 (or the pseudogene TRBV3-2) and TRBJ2-1, with D hard to call. Trimming shortened V by 0 bases and J by 4 bases, and 10 bases separated the two germline ends. The CDR3 sequence is 15 residues long. Germline assignment: CDR1 LGHDT and CDR2 YNNKEL (reference sequence). CDR3 residues: CASSQDHGVYNEQFF. The CDR3 coding sequence is TGTGCCAGCAGCCAAGATCACGGAGTTTACAATGAGCAGTTCTTC.

This clone appeared once. The chain couples TRBV3-1 (or the pseudogene TRBV3-2) to TRBJ1-2; D remains unclear. The CDR3 has 13 amino acids. Trimming left V 4 bases short and J 5 bases short, with 11 bases between. The germline CDR1 and CDR2 sequences are LGHDT and YNNKEL (reference sequence). In DNA, the CDR3 is TGTGCCAGCAGCCCAGACGAGTTATATGGCTACACCTTC. Protein sequence: CASSPDELYGYTF.

This chain links TRBV24-1 with TRBJ2-6; D gene uncertain. Germline V CDR1 and CDR2: KGHDR, SFDVKD. The CDR3 length is 16 residues. The V gene lost 9 bases and the J gene lost 0 bases, with 14 bases spanning the gap. The CDR3 DNA reads TGTGCCACCTCGCCTGCGGCCTTCTCTGGGGCCAACGTCCTGACTTTC. This encodes CATSPAAFSGANVLTF.

This rearrangement joins TRBV12-3 or TRBV12-4 to TRBJ2-3, with TRBD1 as a possible D gene (5 bases). The CDR3 has 12 amino acids. V was clipped by 8 bases and J by 5 bases, with 11 bases between them. CDR3 DNA sequence: TGTGCCAGCTCTGACAGCCGAGATACGCAGTATTTT. Translated: CASSDSRDTQYF.

This chain connects TRBV30 to TRBJ1-5, with no clear D. Germline V gene data show CDR1 as GTSNPN and CDR2 as SVGIG (reference sequence). The CDR3 covers 17 residues. V was shortened by 2 bases and J by 0 bases, with 17 bases between the two germline ends. CDR3 coding DNA: TGTGCCTGGAGTCCAAAATATCCACTGTATAGCAATCAGCCCCAGCATTTT. Protein: CAWSPKYPLYSNQPQHF.

This chain connects TRBV6-5 to TRBJ2-7; 7 nucleotides match TRBD1. CDR3 length equals 11 residues. The V and J ends lost 10 bases and 7 bases, in that order; junction bases with no gene match: 7. Germline loops: CDR1 MNHEY, CDR2 SVGAGI. The CDR3 loop reads CATTGAREQYF. The CDR3 bases are TGTGCCACTACAGGGGCGAGGGAGCAGTACTTC.

J is TRBJ1-1 and V is TRBV7-3; D is undetermined. CDR3 length: 15 amino acids. Germline assignment: CDR1 SGHTA and CDR2 FQGTGA. V shed 0 bases and J shed 0 bases, with 8 bases lying between them. For the CDR3, the DNA is TGTGCCAGCAGCTTAACGCCGAACATGAACACTGAAGCTTTCTTT. This codes for CASSLTPNMNTEAFF.

In its sample, this clone was seen once. This chain connects TRBV2 to TRBJ1-3; D unresolved. The CDR3 extends over 16 amino acids. Germline lookup yields CDR1 SNHLY and CDR2 FYNNEI. With 6 bases removed from V and 0 bases from J, the gap between germline ends came to 15 bases. The CDR3 DNA sequence: TGTGCCAGCAGGCACGAGGGCCGCCACTCTGGAAACACCATATATTTT. Translating gives CASRHEGRHSGNTIYF.

The J gene is TRBJ1-6, the V gene TRBV4-1; D unresolved. Looked up from germline, CDR1 is MGHRA and CDR2 is YSYEKL. Trimming stripped 2 bases from V and 13 bases from J, with 9 bases between. This CDR3 contains 12 residues. The DNA for the CDR3 is TGCGCCAGCAGCCAAACCAGCGTCCCCCTCCACTTT. Amino acid sequence: CASSQTSVPLHF.